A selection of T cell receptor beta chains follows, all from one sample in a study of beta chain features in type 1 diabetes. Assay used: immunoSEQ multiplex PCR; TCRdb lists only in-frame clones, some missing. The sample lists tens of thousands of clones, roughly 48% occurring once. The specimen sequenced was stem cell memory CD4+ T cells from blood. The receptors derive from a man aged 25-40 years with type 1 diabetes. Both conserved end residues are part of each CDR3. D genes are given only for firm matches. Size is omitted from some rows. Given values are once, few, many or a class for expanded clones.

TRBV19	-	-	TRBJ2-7	TGTGCCAGTTCCCGGACCGCCGAGGGTTACGAGCAGTACTTC	CASSRTAEGYEQYF
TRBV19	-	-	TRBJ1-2	TGTGCCAGTCGTCAACAACTTACAGCTAACTATGGCTACACCTTC	CASRQQLTANYGYTF
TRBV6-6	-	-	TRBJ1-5	TGTGCCAGCAGTTACGGGGAGTCGGGCAATCAGCCCCAGCATTTT	CASSYGESGNQPQHF
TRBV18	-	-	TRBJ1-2	TGTGCCAGCTCACCCCGTCGGCAGCAGGGGACACCTAACTATGGCTACACCTTC	CASSPRRQQGTPNYGYTF
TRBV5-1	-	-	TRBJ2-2	TGCGCCAGCAGCTTGGGAGCGACCTACACCGGGGAGCTGTTTTTT	CASSLGATYTGELFF
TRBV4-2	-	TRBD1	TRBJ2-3	TGTGCCAGCAGCCAAGTCCTCATCGGGACAGGGAAAGATACGCAGTATTTT	CASSQVLIGTGKDTQYF
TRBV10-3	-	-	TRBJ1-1	TGTGCCATCAGGGGGGGTACTGAAGCTTTCTTT	CAIRGGTEAFF
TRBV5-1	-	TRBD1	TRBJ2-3	TGCGCCAGCAGTCCCGGGACAGGGGGAACAGATACGCAGTATTTT	CASSPGTGGTDTQYF
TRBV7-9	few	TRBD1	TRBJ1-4	TGTGCCAGCAGCTTAGGGACAGGGTGGATTCGGGATGAAAAACTGTTTTTT	CASSLGTGWIRDEKLFF
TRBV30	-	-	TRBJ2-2	TGTGCCTGGGGAAAGGGGGATTGGACCGGGGAGCTGTTTTTT	CAWGKGDWTGELFF
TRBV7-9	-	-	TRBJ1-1	TGTGCCAGCAGCTTGGAGTTATTGAACACTGAAGCTTTCTTT	CASSLELLNTEAFF
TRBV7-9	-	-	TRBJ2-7	TGTGCCAGCAGCTTAGATCTTCCAGGGAACTACGAGCAGTACTTC	CASSLDLPGNYEQYF
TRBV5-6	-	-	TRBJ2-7	TGTGCCAGTCGACTGGGTTTCGGATACGAGCAGTACTTC	CASRLGFGYEQYF
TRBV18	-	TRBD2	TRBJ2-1	TGTGCCAGCTCACCTCCCGGAGGGACTAGCGGGAGAGAAGAGCAGTTCTTC	CASSPPGGTSGREEQFF
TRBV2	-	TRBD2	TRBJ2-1	TGTGCCAGCAGTAAAGCGGGAGTGCAAAATGAGCAGTTCTTC	CASSKAGVQNEQFF
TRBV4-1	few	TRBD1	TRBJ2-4	TGCGCCAGCAGCGGACAGGGCAAAAACATTCAGTACTTC	CASSGQGKNIQYF
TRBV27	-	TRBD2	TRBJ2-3	TGTGCCAGCAGTTTAAGCGGGAGAGAAGATACGCAGTATTTT	CASSLSGREDTQYF
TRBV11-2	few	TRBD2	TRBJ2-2	TGTGCCAGCAGCTTATCTAGCGGAGGAGCGAACACCGGGGAGCTGTTTTTT	CASSLSSGGANTGELFF
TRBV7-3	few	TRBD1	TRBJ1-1	TGTGCCAGCAGCTTAAAACGACAGGGGACTGAAGCTTTCTTT	CASSLKRQGTEAFF
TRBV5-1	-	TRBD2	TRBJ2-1	TGCGCCAGCAGCTTGTCTAGCGGGGGGTACAATGAGCAGTTCTTC	CASSLSSGGYNEQFF
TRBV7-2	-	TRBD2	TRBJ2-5	TGTGCCAGCAGCTTAACCGGGACTAGCGTTGGGACCCAGTACTTC	CASSLTGTSVGTQYF
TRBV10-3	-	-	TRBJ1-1	TGTGCCATCAGTGAGTCGTCGGGGATGAACACTGAAGCTTTCTTT	CAISESSGMNTEAFF
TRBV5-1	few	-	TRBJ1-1	TGCGCCAGCAGCTTGACGGGTTTGACTGAAGCTTTCTTT	CASSLTGLTEAFF
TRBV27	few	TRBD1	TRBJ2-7	TGTGCCAGCAGTGGAATCAGGGGGCCGAAGTACGAGCAGTACTTC	CASSGIRGPKYEQYF
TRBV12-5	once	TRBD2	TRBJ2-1	TGTGCTAGTGGACGGGATGGACTAGCGCATGAGCAGTTCTTC	CASGRDGLAHEQFF
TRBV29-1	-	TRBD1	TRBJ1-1	TGCAGCGTCGATGCTACAGGGGGATGGACTGAAGCTTTCTTT	CSVDATGGWTEAFF
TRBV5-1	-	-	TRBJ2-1	TGCGCCAGCAGCTTGCCACGGGGAAATGAGCAGTTCTTC	CASSLPRGNEQFF
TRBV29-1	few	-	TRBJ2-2	TGCAGCGTAGGGAGTACCACCGGGGAGCTGTTTTTT	CSVGSTTGELFF
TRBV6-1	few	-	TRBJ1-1	TGTGCCAGCAACGGTAACAGTGTTGGGACTGAAGCTTTCTTT	CASNGNSVGTEAFF
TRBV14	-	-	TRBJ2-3	TGTGCCAGCAGCCAAGGGGGGCCAGATACGCAGTATTTT	CASSQGGPDTQYF
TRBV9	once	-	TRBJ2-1	TGTGCCAGCAGCAGGCGGGGTCTCAGCTCCTACAATGAGCAGTTCTTC	CASSRRGLSSYNEQFF
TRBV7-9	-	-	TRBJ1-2	TGTGCCAGCAGCTTAGGATCCGGAACTAGCCATGGCTACACCTTC	CASSLGSGTSHGYTF
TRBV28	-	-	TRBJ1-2	TGTGCCAGCAGTTTTCGCGGGTATGGCTACACCTTC	CASSFRGYGYTF
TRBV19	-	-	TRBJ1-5	TGTGCCAGTGGCGGCCCTAACGGGGGGCTCTATCAGCCCCAGCATTTT	CASGGPNGGLYQPQHF
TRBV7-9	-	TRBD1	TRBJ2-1	TGTGCCACAAGAACCAGGACAGGGTTGGACAATGAGCAGTTCTTC	CATRTRTGLDNEQFF
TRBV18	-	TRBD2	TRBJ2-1	TGTGCCAGCTCATCCAGCGGGAGGGCCGACAATGAGCAGTTCTTC	CASSSSGRADNEQFF
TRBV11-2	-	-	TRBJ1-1	TGTGCCAGCAGCTTGGGCAGCACCAAAGCTGAAGCTTTCTTT	CASSLGSTKAEAFF
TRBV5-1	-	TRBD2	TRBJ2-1	TGCGCCAGCAGCTTGCTAGCGGGAGGGCCCAGCGAGCAGTTCTTC	CASSLLAGGPSEQFF
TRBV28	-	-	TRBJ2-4	TGTGCCAGCAGGAAGGGGGAAAACATTCAGTACTTC	CASRKGENIQYF
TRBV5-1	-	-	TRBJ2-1	TGCGCCAGCAGCTTGTTGCTAGCCCATGAGCAGTTCTTC	CASSLLLAHEQFF
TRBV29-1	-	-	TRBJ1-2	TGCAGCGTTGAGCCCGCGACAGAGACCTATGGCTACACCTTC	CSVEPATETYGYTF
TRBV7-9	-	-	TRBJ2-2	TGTGCCAGCACCTCAACCGGTCGAGGCGGGGAGCTGTTTTTT	CASTSTGRGGELFF
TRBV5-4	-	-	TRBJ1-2	TGTGCCAGCAGCATCTTCGGCGGAAGGGGCCGTGGCTACACCTTC	CASSIFGGRGRGYTF
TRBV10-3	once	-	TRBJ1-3	TGTGCCATCAGTGAGTCGACATTCTCTGGAAACACCATATATTTT	CAISESTFSGNTIYF
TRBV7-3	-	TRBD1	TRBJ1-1	TGTGCCAGCAGCTTAGGGACAGGGTGGACTGAAGCTTTCTTT	CASSLGTGWTEAFF